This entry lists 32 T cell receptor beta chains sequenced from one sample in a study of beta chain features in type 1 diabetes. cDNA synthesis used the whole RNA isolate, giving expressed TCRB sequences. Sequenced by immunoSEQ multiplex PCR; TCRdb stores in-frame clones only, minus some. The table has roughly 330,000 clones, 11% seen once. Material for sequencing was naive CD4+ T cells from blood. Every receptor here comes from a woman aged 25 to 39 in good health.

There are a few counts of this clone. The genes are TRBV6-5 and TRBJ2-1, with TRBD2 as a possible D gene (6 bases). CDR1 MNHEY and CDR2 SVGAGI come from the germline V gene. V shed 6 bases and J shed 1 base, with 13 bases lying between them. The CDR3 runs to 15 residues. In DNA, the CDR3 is TGTGCCAGCAGGTCCAGACTAGGGTCCTACAATGAGCAGTTCTTC. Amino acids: CASRSRLGSYNEQFF.

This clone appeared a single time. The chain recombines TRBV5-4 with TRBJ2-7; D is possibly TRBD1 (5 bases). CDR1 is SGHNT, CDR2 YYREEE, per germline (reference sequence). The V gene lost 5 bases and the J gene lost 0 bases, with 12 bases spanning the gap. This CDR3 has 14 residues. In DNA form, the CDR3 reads TGTGCCAGCAGAGCTGGACAAACCTCCTACGAGCAGTACTTC. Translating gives CASRAGQTSYEQYF.

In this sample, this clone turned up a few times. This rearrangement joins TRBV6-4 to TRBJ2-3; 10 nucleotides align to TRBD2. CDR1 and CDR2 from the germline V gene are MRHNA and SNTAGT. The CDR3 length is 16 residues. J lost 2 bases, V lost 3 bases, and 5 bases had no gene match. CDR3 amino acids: CASSEFTSGNTDTQYF. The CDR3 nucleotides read TGTGCCAGCAGTGAATTTACTAGCGGGAACACAGATACGCAGTATTTT.

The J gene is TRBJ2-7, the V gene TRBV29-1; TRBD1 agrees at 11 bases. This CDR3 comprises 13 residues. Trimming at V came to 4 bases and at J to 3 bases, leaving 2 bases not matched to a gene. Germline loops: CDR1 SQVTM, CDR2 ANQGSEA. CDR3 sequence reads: CSVVGTGGYEQYF. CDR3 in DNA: TGCAGCGTTGTGGGGACAGGGGGCTACGAGCAGTACTTC.

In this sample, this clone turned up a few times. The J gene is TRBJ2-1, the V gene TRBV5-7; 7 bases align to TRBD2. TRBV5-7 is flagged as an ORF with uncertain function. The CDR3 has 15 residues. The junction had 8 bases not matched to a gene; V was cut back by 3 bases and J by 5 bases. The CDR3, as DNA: TGTGCCAGCAGCTCGTCGGGACTAAACCACAATGAGCAGTTCTTC. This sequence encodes CASSSSGLNHNEQFF.

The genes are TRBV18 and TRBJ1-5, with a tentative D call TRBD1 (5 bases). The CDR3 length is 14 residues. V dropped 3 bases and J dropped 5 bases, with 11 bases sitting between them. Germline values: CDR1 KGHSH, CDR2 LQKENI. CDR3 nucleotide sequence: TGTGCCAGCTCACCGGTACGGGGGGATCAGCCCCAGCATTTT. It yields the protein CASSPVRGDQPQHF.

CDR3 amino acids: CASSSNWANSGANVLTF. The DNA of the CDR3 is TGTGCCAGCAGTTCCAATTGGGCCAACTCTGGGGCCAACGTCCTGACTTTC. This sequence joins TRBV7-3 and TRBJ2-6; D not certain. CDR3 length: 17 amino acids. The germline gives CDR1 SGHTA, CDR2 FQGTGA. Trimming cost V 6 bases and J 0 bases, with 15 bases left between them.

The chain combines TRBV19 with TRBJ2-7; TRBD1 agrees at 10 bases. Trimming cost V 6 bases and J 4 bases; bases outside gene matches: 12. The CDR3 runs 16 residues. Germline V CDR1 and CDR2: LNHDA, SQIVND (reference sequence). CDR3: CASSSPGDRGSYEQYF. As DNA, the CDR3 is TGTGCCAGTAGCTCTCCCGGGGACAGGGGATCGTACGAGCAGTACTTC.

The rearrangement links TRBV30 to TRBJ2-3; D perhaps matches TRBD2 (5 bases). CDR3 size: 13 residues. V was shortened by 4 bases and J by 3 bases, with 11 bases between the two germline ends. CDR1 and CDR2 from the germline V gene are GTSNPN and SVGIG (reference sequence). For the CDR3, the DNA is TGTGCCTGGAATCGTGGGAGTACAGATACGCAGTATTTT. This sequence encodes CAWNRGSTDTQYF.

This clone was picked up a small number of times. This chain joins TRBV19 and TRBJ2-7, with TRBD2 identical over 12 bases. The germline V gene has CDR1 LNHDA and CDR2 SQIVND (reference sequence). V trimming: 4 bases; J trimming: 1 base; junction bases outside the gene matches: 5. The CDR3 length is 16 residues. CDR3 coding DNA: TGTGCCAGTAGTAGCGCCGGGACTAGCGGGTCCTACGAGCAGTACTTC. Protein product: CASSSAGTSGSYEQYF.

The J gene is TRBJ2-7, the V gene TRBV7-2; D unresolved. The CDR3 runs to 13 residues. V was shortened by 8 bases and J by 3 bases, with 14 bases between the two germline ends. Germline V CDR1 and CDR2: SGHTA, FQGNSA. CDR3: CASSTPGFYEQYF. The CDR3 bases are TGTGCCAGCTCCACCCCGGGTTTCTACGAGCAGTACTTC.

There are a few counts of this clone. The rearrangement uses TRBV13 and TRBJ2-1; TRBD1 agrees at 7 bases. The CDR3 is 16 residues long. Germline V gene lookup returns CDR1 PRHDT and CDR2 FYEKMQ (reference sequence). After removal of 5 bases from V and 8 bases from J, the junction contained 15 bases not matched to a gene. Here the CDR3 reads CASSPQGSGQRYEQFF. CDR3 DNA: TGTGCCAGCAGCCCACAGGGGTCGGGGCAGCGGTATGAGCAGTTCTTC.

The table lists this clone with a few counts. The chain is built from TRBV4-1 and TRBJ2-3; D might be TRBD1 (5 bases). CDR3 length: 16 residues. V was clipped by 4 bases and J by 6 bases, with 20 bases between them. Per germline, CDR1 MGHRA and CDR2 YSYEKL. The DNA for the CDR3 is TGCGCCAGCAGCCGGAACCATGGCCTGGGGCTGGATACGCAGTATTTT. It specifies CASSRNHGLGLDTQYF.

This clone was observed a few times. As DNA, the CDR3 is TGTGCCAGCAGCTTAGTACTGGGGACTAGCGGGACCAATGAGCAGTTCTTC. Translated, it gives CASSLVLGTSGTNEQFF. The chain joins TRBV7-2 to TRBJ2-1; TRBD2 agrees at 13 bases. Per germline, CDR1 SGHTA and CDR2 FQGNSA. The CDR3 contains 17 residues. Trimming cost V 1 base and J 6 bases; bases outside gene matches: 6.

The CDR3 region is CASSLDFPSGAGKAKNIQYF. The CDR3 DNA is TGTGCCAGCAGCTTAGATTTTCCTAGCGGGGCGGGGAAGGCCAAAAACATTCAGTACTTC. J is TRBJ2-4 and V is TRBV27; 9 bases are shared with TRBD2. The CDR3 consists of 20 residues. Trimming cost V 6 bases and J 1 base; bases outside gene matches: 19. Germline CDR1 MNHEY, CDR2 SMNVEV (reference sequence).

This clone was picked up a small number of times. The CDR3 nucleotides read TGTGCCAGCAGCTTGGGATACCGGGACATGTACGAGCAGTACTTC. Its protein product is CASSLGYRDMYEQYF. This chain uses TRBV5-6 with TRBJ2-7, with D possibly TRBD1 on 6 matching bases. Trimming pared 0 bases from V and 4 bases from J, leaving 14 bases between. Germline V gives CDR1 SGHDT, CDR2 YYEEEE. The CDR3 sequence is 15 residues long.

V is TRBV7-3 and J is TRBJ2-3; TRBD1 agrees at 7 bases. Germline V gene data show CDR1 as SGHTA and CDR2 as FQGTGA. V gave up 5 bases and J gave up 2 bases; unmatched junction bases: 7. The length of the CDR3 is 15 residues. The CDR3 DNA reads TGTGCCAGCAGCCCCCAAGGGACAGACACAGATACGCAGTATTTT. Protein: CASSPQGTDTDTQYF.

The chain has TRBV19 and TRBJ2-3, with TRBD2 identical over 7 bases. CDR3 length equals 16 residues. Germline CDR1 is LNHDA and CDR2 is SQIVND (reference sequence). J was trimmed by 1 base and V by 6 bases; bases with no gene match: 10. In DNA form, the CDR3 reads TGTGCCAGTAGGAAGTGGGGGGGATCTGGCACAGATACGCAGTATTTT. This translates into CASRKWGGSGTDTQYF.

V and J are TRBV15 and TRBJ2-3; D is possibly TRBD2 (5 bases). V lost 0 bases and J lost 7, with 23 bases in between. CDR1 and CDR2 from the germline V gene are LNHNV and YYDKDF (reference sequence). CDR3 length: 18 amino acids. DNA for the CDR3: TGTGCCACCAGCAGAGACCCCACTAGACCCGGGCTTTCTAATACGCAGTATTTT. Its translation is CATSRDPTRPGLSNTQYF.

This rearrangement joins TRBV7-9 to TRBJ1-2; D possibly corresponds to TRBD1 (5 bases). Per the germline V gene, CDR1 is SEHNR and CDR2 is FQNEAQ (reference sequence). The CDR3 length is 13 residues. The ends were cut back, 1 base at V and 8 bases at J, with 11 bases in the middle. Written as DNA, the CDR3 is TGTGCCAGCAGCTTAGAGGACAATCGGGGCTACACCTTC. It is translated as CASSLEDNRGYTF. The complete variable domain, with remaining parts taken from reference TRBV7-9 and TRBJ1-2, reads DTGVSQNPRHKITKRGQNVTFRCDPISEHNRLYWYRQTLGQGPEFLTYFQNEAQLEKSRLLSDRFSAERPKGSFSTLEIQRTEQGDSAMYLCASSLEDNRGYTFGSGTRLTVV.

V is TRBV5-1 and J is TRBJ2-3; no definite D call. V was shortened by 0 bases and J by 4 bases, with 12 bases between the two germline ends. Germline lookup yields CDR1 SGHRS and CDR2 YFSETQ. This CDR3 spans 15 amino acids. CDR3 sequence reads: CASSLGQVPPDTQYF. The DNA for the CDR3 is TGCGCCAGCAGCTTGGGGCAGGTACCCCCAGATACGCAGTATTTT. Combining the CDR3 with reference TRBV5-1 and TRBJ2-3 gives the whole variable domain KAGVTQTPRYLIKTRGQQVTLSCSPISGHRSVSWYQQTPGQGLQFLFEYFSETQRNKGNFPGRFSGRQFSNSRSEMNVSTLELGDSALYLCASSLGQVPPDTQYFGPGTRLTVL.

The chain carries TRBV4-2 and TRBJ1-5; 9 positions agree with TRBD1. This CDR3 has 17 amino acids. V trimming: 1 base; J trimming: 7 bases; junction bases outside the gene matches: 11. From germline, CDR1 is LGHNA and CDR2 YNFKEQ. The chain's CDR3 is CASSQGIGTGLDQPQHF. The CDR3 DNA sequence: TGTGCCAGCAGCCAAGGGATTGGGACAGGGCTGGACCAGCCCCAGCATTTT.

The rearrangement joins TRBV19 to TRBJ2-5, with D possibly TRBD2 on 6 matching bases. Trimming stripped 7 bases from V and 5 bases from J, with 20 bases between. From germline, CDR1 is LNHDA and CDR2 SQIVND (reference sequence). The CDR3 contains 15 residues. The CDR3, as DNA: TGTGCCAGTACCACCAGGTGGGGCCGGGGGGAGACCCAGTACTTC. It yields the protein CASTTRWGRGETQYF.

CDR3 sequence (DNA): TGTGCCAGTAGTTTCCCGACTAGTGGGAATACGCAGTATTTT. This gives the protein CASSFPTSGNTQYF. The chain combines TRBV19 with TRBJ2-3, with TRBD2 as a possible D gene (6 bases). The germline V gene has CDR1 LNHDA and CDR2 SQIVND (reference sequence). There are 14 residues in the CDR3. The V end was cut by 5 bases, the J end by 7 bases, with 16 bases between.

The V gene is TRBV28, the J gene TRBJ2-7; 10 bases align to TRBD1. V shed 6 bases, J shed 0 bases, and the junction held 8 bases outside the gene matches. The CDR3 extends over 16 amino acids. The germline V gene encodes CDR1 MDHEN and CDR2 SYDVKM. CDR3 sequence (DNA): TGTGCCAGCAGCGAACAGGACAGGGGGACCTCCTACGAGCAGTACTTC. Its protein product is CASSEQDRGTSYEQYF.

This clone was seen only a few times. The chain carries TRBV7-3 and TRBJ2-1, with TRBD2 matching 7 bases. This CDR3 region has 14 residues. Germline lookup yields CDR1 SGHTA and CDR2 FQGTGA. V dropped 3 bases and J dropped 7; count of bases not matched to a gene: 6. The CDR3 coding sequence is TGTGCCAGCAGCTTGCGGGGGAGTTTGAATGAGCAGTTCTTC. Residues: CASSLRGSLNEQFF. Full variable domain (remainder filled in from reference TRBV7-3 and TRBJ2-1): GAGVSQTPSNKVTEKGKYVELRCDPISGHTALYWYRQSLGQGPEFLIYFQGTGAADDSGLPNDRFFAVRPEGSVSTLKIQRTERGDSAVYLCASSLRGSLNEQFFGPGTRLTVL.

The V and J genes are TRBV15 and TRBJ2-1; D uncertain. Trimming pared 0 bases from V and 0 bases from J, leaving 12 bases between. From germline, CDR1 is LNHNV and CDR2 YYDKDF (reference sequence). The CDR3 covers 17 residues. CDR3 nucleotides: TGTGCCACCAGCAGAGATTCTGGCGGAGTCTCCTACAATGAGCAGTTCTTC. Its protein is CATSRDSGGVSYNEQFF.

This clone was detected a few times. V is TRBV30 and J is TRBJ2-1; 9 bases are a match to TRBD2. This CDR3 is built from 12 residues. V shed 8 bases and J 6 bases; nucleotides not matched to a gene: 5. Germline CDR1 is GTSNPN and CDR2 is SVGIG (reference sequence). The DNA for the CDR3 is TGTGCCAGTAGCGGGAGTGGCAATGAGCAGTTCTTC. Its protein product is CASSGSGNEQFF. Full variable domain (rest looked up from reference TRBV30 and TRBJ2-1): SQTIHQWPATLVQPVGSPLSLECTVEGTSNPNLYWYRQAAGRGLQLLFYSVGIGQISSEVPQNLSASRPQDRQFILSSKKLLLSDSGFYLCASSGSGNEQFFGPGTRLTVL.

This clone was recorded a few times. DNA of the CDR3: TGTGCCAGCAGCCCGGGACTAGTTTTCGATGAGCAGTTCTTC. It specifies CASSPGLVFDEQFF. The rearrangement links TRBV11-2 to TRBJ2-1; 8 bases are shared with TRBD2. Germline values: CDR1 SGHAT, CDR2 FQNNGV. The CDR3 is 14 amino acids. V trimming: 5 bases; J trimming: 8 bases; junction bases outside the gene matches: 8.

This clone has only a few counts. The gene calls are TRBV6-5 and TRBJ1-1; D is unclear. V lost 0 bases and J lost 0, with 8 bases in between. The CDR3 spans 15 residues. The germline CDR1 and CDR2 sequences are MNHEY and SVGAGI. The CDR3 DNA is TGTGCCAGCAGTTACTCCGGGGATGTGAACACTGAAGCTTTCTTT. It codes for CASSYSGDVNTEAFF.

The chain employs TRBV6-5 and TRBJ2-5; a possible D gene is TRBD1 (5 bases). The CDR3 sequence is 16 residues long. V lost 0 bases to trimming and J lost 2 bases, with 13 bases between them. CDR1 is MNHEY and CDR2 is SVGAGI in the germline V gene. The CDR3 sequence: CASSYSGRVGQETQYF. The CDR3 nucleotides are TGTGCCAGCAGTTACTCTGGCAGGGTGGGTCAAGAGACCCAGTACTTC.

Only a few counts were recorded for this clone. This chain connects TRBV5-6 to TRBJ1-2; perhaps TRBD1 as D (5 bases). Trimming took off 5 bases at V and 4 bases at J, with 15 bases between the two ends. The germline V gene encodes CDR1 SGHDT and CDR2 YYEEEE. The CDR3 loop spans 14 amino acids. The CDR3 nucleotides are TGTGCCAGCAGAAGCCCGGCAGGGTCCTATGGCTACACCTTC. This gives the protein CASRSPAGSYGYTF.